These 12 T cell receptor beta chains came from one sample sequenced in a study of blood T cell repertoires in COVID-19. Only in-frame clones appear in the TCRdb table, and some are missing; sequencing was by immunoSEQ multiplex PCR. The sample includes some 110,000 clones, 80% to 95% of them seen just once. Material: peripheral blood. The receptor source for this set is a man between 50 and 59 years old with COVID-19, enrolled during active disease.

CDR3 sequence reads: CASSLSGRVGNEQFF. CDR3 DNA: TGTGCCAGCAGCCTCAGCGGGAGAGTAGGAAATGAGCAGTTCTTC. The chain is built from TRBV9 and TRBJ2-1, with 8 bases lining up with TRBD2. The J segment lost 7 bases and the V segment lost 4 bases, leaving 10 bases of the junction unmatched. CDR3 length equals 15 residues. The V gene's germline CDR1 is SGDLS and CDR2 YYNGEE.

The V and J genes are TRBV5-4 and TRBJ2-1, with a tentative D call TRBD2 (5 bases). In germline, CDR1 is SGHNT, CDR2 YYREEE (reference sequence). The CDR3 is 16 amino acids. Trimming pared 5 bases from V and 8 bases from J, leaving 23 bases between. CDR3 region: CASSRLMAGGIDEQFF. CDR3 sequence (DNA): TGTGCCAGCAGTCGGCTCATGGCAGGAGGTATCGATGAGCAGTTCTTC.

The chain joins TRBV5-1 to TRBJ1-4; 9 bases agree with TRBD1. J lost 8 bases, V lost 4 bases, and 9 bases had no gene match. The germline CDR1 and CDR2 sequences are SGHRS and YFSETQ. CDR3 length equals 15 residues. In DNA, the CDR3 is TGCGCCAGCAGCGGACTGACAGGGGGTAGCGAAAAACTGTTTTTT. Its protein is CASSGLTGGSEKLFF.

This chain joins TRBV19 and TRBJ1-1, with 9 bases identical to TRBD1. Germline assignment: CDR1 LNHDA and CDR2 SQIVND (reference sequence). Trimming removed 2 bases from V and 4 bases from J; junction bases left unmatched: 5. This CDR3 is built from 15 residues. The CDR3 nucleotides read TGTGCCAGTAGTATAACCGGGACAGGGCGCACTGAAGCTTTCTTT. Its protein product is CASSITGTGRTEAFF.

The rearrangement joins TRBV7-9 to TRBJ1-1, with D unclear. The CDR3 covers 14 residues. The V and J ends lost 4 bases and 8 bases respectively, with 17 bases between them. Germline V gene sequence: CDR1 SEHNR, CDR2 FQNEAQ (reference sequence). The CDR3 protein is CASSSDRHSGEAFF. Here the CDR3 DNA reads TGTGCCAGCAGCTCCGACCGCCACTCGGGGGAAGCTTTCTTT.

This clone was recorded once. The chain carries TRBV14 and TRBJ2-1; tentative D call: TRBD2 (5 bases). This CDR3 region has 14 residues. Trimming removed 2 bases at V and 9 bases at J, with 14 bases between. The germline V gene encodes CDR1 SGHDN and CDR2 FVKESK. CDR3 nucleotides: TGTGCCAGCAGCCAACAGCCGAACGGGGTTGAGCAGTTCTTC. It yields the protein CASSQQPNGVEQFF.

This rearrangement joins TRBV3-1 (or the pseudogene TRBV3-2) to TRBJ2-7; D unclear. There are 13 residues in the CDR3. Germline-derived CDR1 and CDR2 are LGHDT and YNNKEL (reference sequence). V dropped 4 bases and J dropped 0 bases, with 7 bases sitting between them. The CDR3 spells CASSPLGSYEQYF. The CDR3 nucleotides read TGTGCCAGCAGCCCCCTAGGCTCCTACGAGCAGTACTTC.

This clone has a single count. The rearrangement links TRBV9 to TRBJ2-2, with 12 bases fitting TRBD2. V shed 0 bases, J shed 3 bases, and the junction held 6 bases outside the gene matches. CDR1 SGDLS and CDR2 YYNGEE come from the germline V gene. The length of the CDR3 is 18 residues. CDR3 residues: CASSVGLAGASHTGELFF. The CDR3 region has the DNA TGTGCCAGCAGCGTAGGACTAGCGGGAGCCTCCCACACCGGGGAGCTGTTTTTT.

V usage is TRBV5-1 and J usage is TRBJ2-5; TRBD1 is a possible D gene (5 bases). There are 18 residues in the CDR3. CDR1 is SGHRS, CDR2 YFSETQ, per germline. The ends were cut back, 1 base at V and 2 bases at J, with 21 bases in the middle. In DNA, the CDR3 is TGCGCCAGCAGCTTGATTGGGGCTTCCCTAGGATCTCAAGAGACCCAGTACTTC. Translated: CASSLIGASLGSQETQYF.

The V gene is TRBV4-1, the J gene TRBJ2-3, with D possibly matching TRBD1 (6 bases). CDR1 is MGHRA and CDR2 is YSYEKL in the germline V gene. V was cut by 1 base and J by 3 bases, with 11 bases left in between. The CDR3 consists of 15 residues. CDR3 amino acids: CASSQGQGQTDTQYF. The CDR3 DNA reads TGCGCCAGCAGCCAAGGGCAGGGGCAGACAGATACGCAGTATTTT.

The CDR3 bases are TGTGCCAGCAGTCATAAGAGACAGGGGGATTACAATGAGCAGTTCTTC. Its protein is CASSHKRQGDYNEQFF. The chain uses TRBV5-4 and TRBJ2-1; 9 bases agree with TRBD1. Germline V lookup: CDR1 SGHNT, CDR2 YYREEE (reference sequence). The V and J ends lost 5 bases and 4 bases, in that order; junction bases with no gene match: 10. The CDR3 spans 16 residues.

The J gene is TRBJ2-7, the V gene TRBV28, with D tentatively TRBD1 (6 bases). The V gene's germline CDR1 is MDHEN and CDR2 SYDVKM. The CDR3 contains 13 residues. The V end was cut by 5 bases, the J end by 3 bases, with 11 bases between. The CDR3: CASSVGRGYEQYF. As DNA, the CDR3 is TGTGCCAGCAGTGTGGGCAGGGGCTACGAGCAGTACTTC.